Listed below are T cell receptor beta chains from one sample, sequenced in a study of OX40 agonist ivuxolimab in advanced cancers. Repertoires were generated with immunoSEQ multiplex PCR, while TCRdb's copy carries only in-frame clones and drops some. The sample lists 55,000 to 75,000 clones, more than 85% seen once, with 0.85% to 1.4% in the top ten. Material: CD4+ or CD8+ T cells sorted from blood, obtained in a trial of the OX40 agonist ivuxolimab. All receptors come from an adult with an advanced solid tumor such as melanoma, head and neck, liver or kidney cancer. CDR3s include the opening cysteine and the closing phenylalanine or tryptophan. D genes are given only for firm matches. Rows may omit the clone size; those that give it use once, few, many or a size class.

j_call | clone_size | d_call | v_call | cdr3_nt | cdr3_aa
TRBJ1-2 | - | - | TRBV5-4 | TGTGCCAGCAGCTTGCGAGTTAACTATGGCTACACCTTC | CASSLRVNYGYTF
TRBJ1-1 | - | - | TRBV25-1 | TGTGCCAGCAGTGAAACGTCAAGGGTTGTGGACACTGAAGCTTTCTTT | CASSETSRVVDTEAFF
TRBJ2-2 | - | - | TRBV29-1 | TGCAGCGTTGATGGGCAGCACACCGGGGAGCTGTTTTTT | CSVDGQHTGELFF
TRBJ2-7 | - | TRBD1 | TRBV29-1 | TGCAGCGTTGGACCCAGACAGGGGGGAACCTACGAGCAGTACTTC | CSVGPRQGGTYEQYF
TRBJ2-1 | once | TRBD1 | TRBV28 | TGTGCCAGCACCGCCGGGGACAGAATCTCCTACAATGAGCAGTTCTTC | CASTAGDRISYNEQFF
TRBJ1-2 | - | TRBD1 | TRBV7-3 | TGTGCCAGCAGCTTATGGGACAGTAACTATGGCTACACCTTC | CASSLWDSNYGYTF
TRBJ2-5 | once | TRBD2 | TRBV19 | TGTGCCAGTAGCTATGGACTAGCTCAAGAGACCCAGTACTTC | CASSYGLAQETQYF
TRBJ2-5 | - | - | TRBV7-2 | TGTGCCAGCAGCTTAGTTGTTGGGTACCAAGAGACCCAGTACTTC | CASSLVVGYQETQYF
TRBJ2-7 | - | - | TRBV2 | TGTGCCAGCAGTGCGACAGAATACGAGCAGTACTTC | CASSATEYEQYF
TRBJ2-2 | - | - | TRBV21-1 | TGTGCCAGCAGCAAAGATCAGACAGGGTACACTTGGAGCGGGGAGCTGTTTTTT | CASSKDQTGYTWSGELFF
TRBJ1-1 | - | - | TRBV18 | TGTGCCAGCTCACCACCAGGGGTCGGAAGGGAAGCTTTCTTT | CASSPPGVGREAFF
TRBJ2-1 | - | - | TRBV20-1 | TGCAGTGCTAGACCCACCAATGAGCAGTTCTTC | CSARPTNEQFF
TRBJ1-1 | - | TRBD1 | TRBV18 | TGTGCCAGCTCACCAAGGACAGGGCAGGACGGCACTGAAGCTTTCTTT | CASSPRTGQDGTEAFF
TRBJ2-2 | once | - | TRBV2 | TGTGCCAGCAGTGGTGACACCGGGGAGCTGTTTTTT | CASSGDTGELFF
TRBJ2-1 | - | - | TRBV28 | TGTGCCAGCAGTTTAAACAGGTTTGATGAGCAGTTCTTC | CASSLNRFDEQFF
TRBJ1-5 | - | - | TRBV19 | TGTGCCAGTAGTTCGGCAGGGTGGAATCAGCCCCAGCATTTT | CASSSAGWNQPQHF
TRBJ2-3 | - | - | TRBV19 | TGTGCCACCAGCCGGGAGAACACAGATACGCAGTATTTT | CATSRENTDTQYF
TRBJ1-2 | few | TRBD1 | TRBV7-2 | TGTGCCAGCAGCTCCCTTGGGACAGGGAATAACTATGGCTACACCTTC | CASSSLGTGNNYGYTF
TRBJ2-7 | - | - | TRBV18 | TGTGCCAGCTCACCCACGGACGACTACGAGCAGTACTTC | CASSPTDDYEQYF
TRBJ2-7 | - | - | TRBV4-1 | TGCGCCAGCAGCCAAGATCTCCCCGACCGACAGTTTATCTACGAGCAGTACTTC | CASSQDLPDRQFIYEQYF
TRBJ2-7 | once | TRBD1 | TRBV6-5 | TGTGCCAGCAGTAGGGACAGGTCCTCCTACGAGCAGTACTTC | CASSRDRSSYEQYF
TRBJ1-2 | - | - | TRBV13 | TGTGCCAGCAGCTCGAGTCGCTATGGCTACACCTTC | CASSSSRYGYTF
TRBJ2-5 | - | TRBD2 | TRBV5-1 | TGCGCCAGCAGCTTGGGGGCTAGCGGGAGTGGAGAGACCCAGTACTTC | CASSLGASGSGETQYF
TRBJ1-1 | - | - | TRBV7-3 | TGTGCCAGCAGCTTATATGGAGGGGCCTCGGGGACTGAAGCTTTCTTT | CASSLYGGASGTEAFF
TRBJ2-2 | - | TRBD2 | TRBV7-9 | TGTGCCAGCACCTCGGCTAGCGGGAGCCCCGGGGAGCTGTTTTTT | CASTSASGSPGELFF
TRBJ2-7 | - | - | TRBV18 | TGTGCCAGCTCACCCGACCGGGGCGGGATCACCTACGAGCAGTACTTC | CASSPDRGGITYEQYF
TRBJ1-4 | - | TRBD1 | TRBV28 | TGTGCCAGCAGTTTTCAGGGGGAGAGCCCTAATGAAAAACTGTTTTTT | CASSFQGESPNEKLFF
TRBJ2-5 | - | - | TRBV7-9 | TGTGCCAGCAGCTTAAACAACCAAGAGACCCAGTACTTC | CASSLNNQETQYF
TRBJ1-1 | - | - | TRBV30 | TGTGCCTGGAGCCAGGAGAACACTGAAGCTTTCTTT | CAWSQENTEAFF
TRBJ1-1 | - | - | TRBV30 | TGTGCCTGGAGTATGGAGAGGGATGAAGCTTTCTTT | CAWSMERDEAFF
TRBJ2-3 | - | TRBD2 | TRBV7-9 | TGTGCCAGCAGCCAGCGGACTAGCGGGAGCACAGATACGCAGTATTTT | CASSQRTSGSTDTQYF
TRBJ1-2 | - | - | TRBV4-1 | TGCGCCAGCACGCAGAGACCCGTTAACTATGGCTACACCTTC | CASTQRPVNYGYTF
TRBJ1-2 | - | - | TRBV29-1 | TGCAGCGTTTTTGGGGGTTGGGGCTACACCTTC | CSVFGGWGYTF
TRBJ2-6 | once | - | TRBV30 | TGTGCCTGGAGTGCTACAGGGAGCCAACAAATCTCTGGGGCCAACGTCCTGACTTTC | CAWSATGSQQISGANVLTF
TRBJ1-1 | - | - | TRBV18 | TGTGCCAGCTCACCTACAGGGCTCAACACTGAAGCTTTCTTT | CASSPTGLNTEAFF
TRBJ1-5 | - | - | TRBV6-5 | TGTGCCAGCAGTCCTTCGGATAGCAATCAGCCCCAGCATTTT | CASSPSDSNQPQHF
TRBJ1-3 | - | TRBD1 | TRBV18 | TGTGCCAGCTCACCGGGACAGGGTCGAAACACCATATATTTT | CASSPGQGRNTIYF
TRBJ2-1 | - | TRBD2 | TRBV19 | TGTGCCAGTAGTAGCGGGAGGCACAATGAGCAGTTCTTC | CASSSGRHNEQFF
TRBJ1-5 | - | - | TRBV19 | TGTGCCAGTAGTAATTACGGGTCTAACAATCAGCCCCAGCATTTT | CASSNYGSNNQPQHF
TRBJ1-4 | - | - | TRBV4-1 | TGCGCCAGCAGCCAAGGACAGGTGACAACTAATGAAAAACTGTTTTTT | CASSQGQVTTNEKLFF
TRBJ1-6 | - | - | TRBV28 | TGTGCCAGCAGTTTATCAGGGCAGGGAAGGTCACCCCTCCACTTT | CASSLSGQGRSPLHF
TRBJ2-7 | - | TRBD1 | TRBV7-2 | TGTGCCAGCAGCTCGCGTTCAGGGGGCTCCTACGAGCAGTACTTC | CASSSRSGGSYEQYF
TRBJ2-4 | - | TRBD1 | TRBV6-6 | TGTGCCAGCAGTTACCCGGGACAGCTAGCCAAAAACATTCAGTACTTC | CASSYPGQLAKNIQYF
TRBJ2-2 | - | TRBD2 | TRBV27 | TGTGCCAGCAGTTTACGAGGACTAGCGGGAGTTACCGGGGAGCTGTTTTTT | CASSLRGLAGVTGELFF
TRBJ2-2 | few | TRBD2 | TRBV4-3 | TGCGCCAGCAGCCAAGATCCTAGCGGGTCGAACACCGGGGAGCTGTTTTTT | CASSQDPSGSNTGELFF
TRBJ2-7 | - | - | TRBV5-4 | TGTGCCAGCAGCGCCGGGGGGCGGGACTACGAGCAGTACTTC | CASSAGGRDYEQYF
TRBJ1-1 | - | - | TRBV27 | TGTGCCAGCAGTTTATTTAGGGGCACTGAAGCTTTCTTT | CASSLFRGTEAFF
TRBJ2-1 | - | TRBD2 | TRBV5-4 | TGTGCCAGCAGCTTGGACGGGACTAGCGGGAGGGATGAGCAGTTCTTC | CASSLDGTSGRDEQFF
TRBJ2-2 | - | TRBD1 | TRBV4-2 | TGTGCCAGCAGCCCTGGACAGGGCGGGGAGCTGTTTTTT | CASSPGQGGELFF
TRBJ2-1 | - | - | TRBV5-1 | TGCGCCAGCTCTCCACAGGGAGGGAGCTCCTACAATGAGCAGTTCTTC | CASSPQGGSSYNEQFF
TRBJ1-4 | - | - | TRBV6-6 | TGTGCCAGCTCAAAGGCAACTAATGAAAAACTGTTTTTT | CASSKATNEKLFF
TRBJ1-5 | - | TRBD1 | TRBV19 | TGTGCCAGTACCCCGAGGACAGGGTCTCAGCCCCAGCATTTT | CASTPRTGSQPQHF
TRBJ2-5 | few | - | TRBV7-8 | TGTGCCAGCAGCTCCCGGGAGACCCAGTACTTC | CASSSRETQYF
TRBJ2-1 | - | - | TRBV9 | TGTGCCAGCAGCGTTGGGGAGCCCTACAATGAGCAGTTCTTC | CASSVGEPYNEQFF
TRBJ1-1 | few | - | TRBV7-8 | TGTGCCAGCAGAGGGATCTACACTGAAGCTTTCTTT | CASRGIYTEAFF
TRBJ1-5 | - | TRBD1 | TRBV28 | TGTGCCAGCAGTTTGTGGGACAGGGGCCAGCCCCAGCATTTT | CASSLWDRGQPQHF
TRBJ2-1 | - | TRBD1 | TRBV10-3 | TGTGCCATCAGTGCGGGACAGGGGGACAATGAGCAGTTCTTC | CAISAGQGDNEQFF
TRBJ2-7 | - | - | TRBV7-6 | TGTGCCAGCAGCCAAGCAGGGCAGGGGGGCTACGAGCAGTACTTC | CASSQAGQGGYEQYF
TRBJ2-1 | - | TRBD2 | TRBV15 | TGTGCCACCAGCGGCGGGACTAGCGGGATCAATGAGCAGTTCTTC | CATSGGTSGINEQFF